This T cell receptor (beta chain) was profiled in a study of identical twins. TCRdb re-called the 5' RACE reads through MiXCR, storing one row per CDR3 protein. The sample consists of about 890,000 distinct CDR3 sequences, about 12% of them appearing once. Points on this clonotype: Its target is not known.

Study-level points and caveats: Twins' surplus sharing was weaker for beta out-of-frame sequences. Where out-of-frame alpha sequences were twin-shared, they showed excess low generation probability. Models came in too low on out-of-frame TCR alpha sharing in monozygotic twins. Abundant beta clonotypes from cord blood had fewer insertions, unlike memory repertoires, which showed none.

These data also featured in a second study, about yellow fever vaccine responses in identical twins.

The sample was PBMCs. This TCR was recovered from a woman between 18 and 30 years old in good health.

The DNA for the CDR3 is TGCGCCAGCAGCCCAGGGCTAGCCCGCACAGATACGCAGTATTTT. It encodes CASSPGLARTDTQYF. The chain is built from TRBV5-1 and TRBJ2-3; either TRBD1 or TRBD2 may supply D (5 bases each). V lost 4 bases to trimming and J lost 1 base, with 13 bases between them. The germline V gene has CDR1 SGHRS and CDR2 YFSETQ. This CDR3 contains 15 residues.